This TCR beta chain originates from a study of shared T cell receptors in the human thymus. The CDR3 contains 15 residues. Germline V gene lookup returns CDR1 MDHEN and CDR2 SYDVKM. With 4 bases removed from V and 0 bases from J, the gap between germline ends came to 10 bases. Clones were read by immunoSEQ multiplex PCR, and TCRdb kept only the in-frame ones, dropping some. The sample consists of hundreds of thousands of clones, 75% to 85% of them appearing once. This same sample was also part of a study on human thymus T cells. That work states: What related research reported was that thymic repertoires overlapped highly among unrelated individuals.

The receptor was isolated from a boy under two years old with a congenital heart defect. Sequencing was performed on thymocytes. The chain links TRBV28 to TRBJ2-1; TRBD2 is a possible D gene (6 bases). The chain's CDR3 is CASSCSGGSYNEQFF. The CDR3 nucleotides are TGTGCCAGCAGTTGTAGCGGCGGCTCCTACAATGAGCAGTTCTTC.